This entry lists 29 T cell receptor beta chains sequenced from one sample in a study of cytomegalovirus exposure and HLA in healthy donors. Amplification used 60 Vbeta primers and 13 Jbeta primers. Here immunoSEQ multiplex PCR was the method, and the copy in TCRdb shows in-frame clones only, minus some. The table has 90,000 to 120,000 clones, around three quarters seen once. Sequenced sample: PBMCs. Receptors originate from a man in his fifties in good health and CMV-seropositive.

This clone has just a few counts. This chain links TRBV29-1 with TRBJ1-2; 10 bases agree with TRBD1. Looked up from germline, CDR1 is SQVTM and CDR2 is ANQGSEA. The CDR3 has 16 residues. J gave up 1 base and V 6 bases, and 11 bases lay outside the gene matches. The CDR3 DNA sequence: TGCAGCGTGATAATTCCCGGACAGGGGGGTAACTATGGCTACACCTTC. It is translated as CSVIIPGQGGNYGYTF.

The V and J genes are TRBV30 and TRBJ2-1; 12 bases match TRBD2. Germline loops: CDR1 GTSNPN, CDR2 SVGIG (reference sequence). V was pared by 4 bases and J by 6 bases, with 31 bases of the junction left unmatched. The CDR3 is made up of 23 amino acids. The CDR3: CAWMDRQLSTRLAGVLSFNEQFF. CDR3 nucleotides: TGTGCCTGGATGGACCGACAGCTATCCACACGACTAGCGGGAGTGCTATCTTTCAATGAGCAGTTCTTC.

The CDR3 DNA follows: TGTGCCAGCAGCTTAGCAGGGCGAGACAATCAGCCCCAGCATTTT. It yields the protein CASSLAGRDNQPQHF. The J gene is TRBJ1-5, the V gene TRBV11-3, with D maybe TRBD1 (5 bases). Germline CDR1 is SGHNT and CDR2 is YENEEA. This CDR3 region has 15 residues. The V end lost 1 base, the J end lost 3 bases, and 10 bases lay between the germline ends.

This chain joins TRBV6-5 and TRBJ2-3; 9 nucleotides agree with TRBD1. V was clipped by 5 bases and J by 1 base; unmatched bases: 1. The CDR3 contains 14 residues. Germline V lookup: CDR1 MNHEY, CDR2 SVGAGI. The CDR3 region has the DNA TGTGCCAGCAGTCGGACAGGGGGCACAGATACGCAGTATTTT. Amino acids: CASSRTGGTDTQYF.

This chain uses TRBV5-1 with TRBJ2-5, with a tentative D call TRBD2 (7 bases). The CDR3 length is 13 residues. The germline CDR1 and CDR2 sequences are SGHRS and YFSETQ. Trimming cost V 4 bases and J 4 bases, with 11 bases left between them. In DNA, the CDR3 is TGCGCCAGCAGCCCGAGGGGGGGAGAGACCCAGTACTTC. Protein: CASSPRGGETQYF.

A few counts support this clone. The chain combines TRBV19 with TRBJ1-1; tentatively, D is TRBD1 (6 bases). This CDR3 is built from 13 residues. Deletions cut 7 bases from V and 11 bases from J, with 20 bases between. Germline V lookup: CDR1 LNHDA, CDR2 SQIVND (reference sequence). This chain's CDR3 is CASTMIGGQSAFF. For the CDR3, the DNA is TGTGCCAGTACTATGATTGGGGGACAATCTGCTTTCTTT.

V is TRBV11-3 and J is TRBJ1-1; D is unclear. In germline, CDR1 is SGHNT, CDR2 YENEEA. V was shortened by 6 bases and J by 4 bases, with 9 bases between the two germline ends. The CDR3 has 12 amino acids. Written as DNA, the CDR3 is TGTGCCAGCAGTCGGGGTGGCACTGAAGCTTTCTTT. This sequence encodes CASSRGGTEAFF.

This chain connects TRBV6-6 to TRBJ1-4; no clear D gene. Germline V gene data show CDR1 as MNHNY and CDR2 as SVGAGI (reference sequence). Between the trimmed V and J ends, which lost 0 bases and 7 bases, there was a span of 6 bases. This CDR3 is 13 amino acids long. CDR3 sequence (DNA): TGTGCCAGCAGTTACTCAAGAGGTGAAAAACTGTTTTTT. This encodes CASSYSRGEKLFF.

The chain links TRBV11-1 to TRBJ2-3, with 15 positions matching TRBD2. Germline V gene sequence: CDR1 SGHAT, CDR2 FQDESV (reference sequence). The CDR3 runs 17 residues. V shed 5 bases and J 5 bases; nucleotides not matched to a gene: 8. The CDR3 loop reads CASSPGLAGGPQDTQYF. The DNA of the CDR3 is TGTGCCAGCAGCCCCGGACTAGCGGGAGGGCCGCAAGATACGCAGTATTTT. Variable domain in full (rest from reference TRBV11-1 and TRBJ2-3): EAEVAQSPRYKITEKSQAVAFWCDPISGHATLYWYRQILGQGPELLVQFQDESVVDDSQLPKDRFSAERLKGVDSTLKIQPAELGDSAMYLCASSPGLAGGPQDTQYFGPGTRLTVL.

The chain employs TRBV6-5 and TRBJ1-2; D not resolved. The germline V gene has CDR1 MNHEY and CDR2 SVGAGI. This CDR3 region has 12 residues. With 8 bases removed from V and 9 bases from J, the gap between germline ends came to 16 bases. The chain's CDR3 is CASGLSGNRYTF. The CDR3 DNA reads TGTGCCAGCGGCCTCTCGGGGAATCGCTACACCTTC.

The genes are TRBV7-2 and TRBJ2-5; TRBD1 agrees at 8 bases. The CDR3 loop spans 14 amino acids. Germline V gene lookup returns CDR1 SGHTA and CDR2 FQGNSA. The V segment lost 5 bases and the J segment 5 bases; nucleotides outside the gene matches: 7. CDR3 bases: TGTGCCAGCAGCCCGACAGGGGTACATGAGACCCAGTACTTC. This translates into CASSPTGVHETQYF.

This sequence joins TRBV28 and TRBJ1-2; TRBD1 aligns across 7 bases. CDR1 MDHEN and CDR2 SYDVKM come from the germline V gene. Unmatched junction bases numbered 11, after V lost 5 bases and J lost 5 bases. CDR3 length equals 15 residues. DNA of the CDR3: TGTGCCAGCAGTGATACAGGGGTAGGTCGATATGGCTACACCTTC. This translates into CASSDTGVGRYGYTF.

The chain joins TRBV21-1 to TRBJ1-2; TRBD1 reflects the table's D call only, with no check against the DNA. TRBV21-1 is a pseudogene locus. The CDR3 has 14 residues. The CDR3 loop reads CASSKWGRACGYTF. The CDR3, as DNA: TGTGCCAGCAGCAAATGGGGCAGGGCCTGCGGCTACACCTTC.

The chain carries TRBV19 and TRBJ2-3; TRBD2 agrees at 7 bases. CDR1 LNHDA and CDR2 SQIVND come from the germline V gene (reference sequence). V gave up 5 bases and J gave up 5 bases; unmatched junction bases: 7. CDR3 size: 14 residues. The DNA for the CDR3 is TGTGCCAGTAGTGCTAGCGGCGGGATAGATACGCAGTATTTT. Protein sequence: CASSASGGIDTQYF. The full variable domain, completed using reference TRBV19 and TRBJ2-3, is DGGITQSPKYLFRKEGQNVTLSCEQNLNHDAMYWYRQDPGQGLRLIYYSQIVNDFQKGDIAEGYSVSREKKESFPLTVTSAQKNPTAFYLCASSASGGIDTQYFGPGTRLTVL.

The count of this clone is one. The CDR3 sequence: CASSMNIWAQGPQHF. The CDR3 region has the DNA TGTGCCAGTAGTATGAACATTTGGGCCCAAGGGCCCCAGCATTTT. The chain joins TRBV19 to TRBJ1-5; D remains ambiguous. The V and J ends lost 3 bases and 9 bases respectively, with 18 bases between them. There are 15 residues in the CDR3. Germline V lookup: CDR1 LNHDA, CDR2 SQIVND (reference sequence).

About this clone: Compared with germline, one end of the junction differs, possibly owing to a read error. The rearrangement links TRBV5-1 to TRBJ2-6, with D possibly matching TRBD1 (5 bases). This CDR3 comprises 15 residues. Germline CDR1 SGHRS, CDR2 YFSETQ. The CDR3: CASSRADSGANGLTF. The CDR3 DNA sequence: TGCGCCAGCAGTCGGGCAGACTCTGGGGCCAACGGCCTGACTTTC. Based on the CDR3 plus reference TRBV5-1 and TRBJ2-6, the full variable domain is KAGVTQTPRYLIKTRGQQVTLSCSPISGHRSVSWYQQTPGQGLQFLFEYFSETQRNKGNFPGRFSGRQFSNSRSEMNVSTLELGDSALYLCASSRADSGANGLTFGAGSRLTVL.

A single count supports this clone. The rearrangement joins TRBV28 to TRBJ2-2; D possibly corresponds to TRBD2 (5 bases). CDR1 is MDHEN, CDR2 SYDVKM, per germline. The CDR3 totals 15 residues. The V and J ends lost 5 bases and 0 bases respectively, with 10 bases between them. This CDR3 is CASSGRDPNTGELFF. The CDR3 region has the DNA TGTGCCAGCAGTGGCCGGGATCCGAACACCGGGGAGCTGTTTTTT.

The J gene is TRBJ2-2, the V gene TRBV11-2, with a weak D call TRBD1 (5 bases). CDR1 is SGHAT and CDR2 is FQNNGV in the germline V gene. V dropped 6 bases and J dropped 4 bases, with 15 bases sitting between them. The CDR3 spans 15 residues. CDR3 amino acids: CASSRIRASTGELFF. The CDR3 coding sequence is TGTGCCAGCAGTAGGATCAGGGCGTCCACCGGGGAGCTGTTTTTT.

This clone was counted between two and nine times. This chain connects TRBV6-4 to TRBJ2-5, with 10 bases lining up with TRBD2. Germline CDR1 MRHNA, CDR2 SNTAGT. The CDR3 consists of 15 residues. V shed 3 bases, J shed 5 bases, and the junction held 6 bases outside the gene matches. CDR3 in amino acids: CASSERAGGQETQYF. DNA for the CDR3: TGTGCCAGCAGTGAAAGAGCGGGGGGGCAGGAGACCCAGTACTTC.

The chain links TRBV9 to TRBJ2-1; 7 bases map to TRBD2. The CDR3 sequence is 13 residues long. The germline V gene has CDR1 SGDLS and CDR2 YYNGEE. The V and J ends lost 2 bases and 6 bases, in that order; junction bases with no gene match: 2. The CDR3 spells CASSVGLFNEQFF. In DNA, the CDR3 is TGTGCCAGCAGCGTGGGACTATTCAATGAGCAGTTCTTC.

The chain has TRBV11-2 and TRBJ2-4; D possibly corresponds to TRBD1 (5 bases). CDR3 length: 16 amino acids. V dropped 4 bases and J dropped 4 bases, with 17 bases sitting between them. Germline CDR1 and CDR2: SGHAT and FQNNGV. The CDR3 nucleotides are TGTGCCAGCAGCTCTTTAAGGACCAGGGAAAAAAACATTCAGTACTTC. Encoded protein: CASSSLRTREKNIQYF.

This clone was detected a few times. CDR3 residues: CASSLGGRTGNTIYF. CDR3 DNA: TGCGCCAGCAGCTTGGGAGGGAGAACTGGAAACACCATATATTTT. J is TRBJ1-3 and V is TRBV5-1; D gene unclear. The CDR3 is 15 amino acids. Germline CDR1 reads SGHRS; CDR2 reads YFSETQ. V lost 0 bases to trimming and J lost 2 bases, with 9 bases between them.

The rearrangement links TRBV5-1 to TRBJ1-1, with TRBD1 matching over 7 bases. Trimming at V came to 4 bases and at J to 4 bases, leaving 4 bases not matched to a gene. This CDR3 comprises 13 residues. Germline CDR1 reads SGHRS; CDR2 reads YFSETQ. DNA of the CDR3: TGCGCCAGCAGCCTAGGGACAGCCACTGAAGCTTTCTTT. Translated: CASSLGTATEAFF.

This clone was seen only once. The CDR3 nucleotides are TGTGCCAGCAGTCGACAGGGGGCCTCCGGTGAAGCTTTCTTT. It encodes CASSRQGASGEAFF. The chain employs TRBV6-5 and TRBJ1-1; TRBD1 aligns across 10 bases. The V segment lost 5 bases and the J segment 7 bases; nucleotides outside the gene matches: 7. Germline V gives CDR1 MNHEY, CDR2 SVGAGI. The CDR3 spans 14 residues.

The rearrangement links TRBV19 to TRBJ1-2, with 12 bases aligning to TRBD1. The trim removed 5 bases at V and 10 bases at J, leaving 8 bases unmatched. This CDR3 contains 14 residues. Germline V lookup: CDR1 LNHDA, CDR2 SQIVND (reference sequence). The CDR3 loop is CASSGTGGRGTYTF. The CDR3 coding sequence is TGTGCCAGTAGTGGGACAGGGGGCAGGGGCACCTACACCTTC.

The CDR3 here is CASSSRDSGISGANVLTF. DNA of the CDR3: TGTGCCAGTAGTTCCCGGGACAGTGGTATCTCTGGGGCCAACGTCCTGACTTTC. V is TRBV19 and J is TRBJ2-6; 7 positions match TRBD1. The CDR3 is 18 amino acids. Germline V CDR1 and CDR2: LNHDA, SQIVND (reference sequence). Germline trimming cut 5 bases from V and 0 bases from J; bases unmatched to any gene: 10.

This rearrangement joins TRBV2 to TRBJ2-5, with TRBD1 as a possible D gene (5 bases). Germline V gene sequence: CDR1 SNHLY, CDR2 FYNNEI. The CDR3 runs 14 residues. The V end lost 7 bases, the J end lost 4 bases, and 16 bases lay between the germline ends. CDR3 region: CASTGQNRGETQYF. In DNA, the CDR3 is TGTGCCAGCACAGGCCAGAATAGGGGAGAGACCCAGTACTTC.

The V gene is TRBV9, the J gene TRBJ2-7; D might be TRBD2 (5 bases). V was pared by 0 bases and J by 0 bases, with 7 bases between. The CDR3 consists of 14 residues. Germline CDR1 reads SGDLS; CDR2 reads YYNGEE. CDR3 loop: CASSVGLSSYEQYF. Written as DNA, the CDR3 is TGTGCCAGCAGCGTAGGACTATCCTCCTACGAGCAGTACTTC. Full variable domain (rest looked up from reference TRBV9 and TRBJ2-7): DSGVTQTPKHLITATGQRVTLRCSPRSGDLSVYWYQQSLDQGLQFLIQYYNGEERAKGNILERFSAQQFPDLHSELNLSSLELGDSALYFCASSVGLSSYEQYFGPGTRLTVT.

The chain is built from TRBV18 and TRBJ2-1; 8 bases match TRBD1. V shed 4 bases, J shed 8 bases, and the junction held 7 bases outside the gene matches. Looked up from germline, CDR1 is KGHSH and CDR2 is LQKENI. The CDR3 runs 14 residues. The CDR3 loop reads CASSLETGEHEQFF. In DNA form, the CDR3 reads TGTGCCAGCTCACTAGAGACAGGGGAACATGAGCAGTTCTTC.